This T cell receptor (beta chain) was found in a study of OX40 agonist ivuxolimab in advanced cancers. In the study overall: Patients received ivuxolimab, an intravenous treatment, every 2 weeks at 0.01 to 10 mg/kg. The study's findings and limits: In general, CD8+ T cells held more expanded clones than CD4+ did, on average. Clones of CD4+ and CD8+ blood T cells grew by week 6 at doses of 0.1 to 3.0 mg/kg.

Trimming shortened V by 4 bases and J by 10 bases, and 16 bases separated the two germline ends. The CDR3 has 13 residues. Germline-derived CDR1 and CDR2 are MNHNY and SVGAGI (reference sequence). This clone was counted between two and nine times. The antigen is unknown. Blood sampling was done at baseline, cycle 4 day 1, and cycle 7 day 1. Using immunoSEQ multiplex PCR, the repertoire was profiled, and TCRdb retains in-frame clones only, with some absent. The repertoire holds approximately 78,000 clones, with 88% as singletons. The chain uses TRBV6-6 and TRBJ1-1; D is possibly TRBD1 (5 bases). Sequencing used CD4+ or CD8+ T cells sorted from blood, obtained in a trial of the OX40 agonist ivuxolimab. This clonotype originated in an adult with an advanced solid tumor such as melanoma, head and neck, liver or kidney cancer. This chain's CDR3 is CASSSPSGTSAFF. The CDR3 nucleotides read TGTGCCAGCAGTTCCCCCTCCGGGACTTCAGCTTTCTTT.